The 30 T cell receptor beta chains reported below all come from one sample, sequenced in a study of T cells in narcolepsy. Libraries were prepared by immunoSEQ multiplex PCR; TCRdb keeps only in-frame clonotypes and omits some of them. The top ten clones hold under 2% of a sample with about 20,000 clones, roughly 80% of them seen once. The sequencing sample was made of memory (CD45RA-) CD4+ T cells from blood. The receptors come from a human donor in good health.

Written as DNA, the CDR3 is TGCGCCAGCAGCTTGGATGGGGCCCCGAGCTATGGCTACACCTTC. The encoded protein is CASSLDGAPSYGYTF. The rearrangement links TRBV5-1 to TRBJ1-2; a possible D gene is TRBD1 (5 bases). Trimming took 0 bases from V and 4 from J, leaving 13 bases between them. This CDR3 is 15 amino acids long. Germline CDR1 and CDR2: SGHRS and YFSETQ.

The J gene is TRBJ2-7, the V gene TRBV27, with a possible D match to TRBD1 (5 bases). The CDR3 is made up of 15 amino acids. Germline V gives CDR1 MNHEY, CDR2 SMNVEV (reference sequence). Trimming shortened V by 3 bases and J by 3 bases, and 15 bases separated the two germline ends. The CDR3 loop is CASSFYTGLVYEQYF. The CDR3 DNA follows: TGTGCCAGCAGTTTCTATACAGGCCTAGTCTACGAGCAGTACTTC.

The chain carries TRBV4-3 and TRBJ2-3; maybe TRBD1 (5 bases). From germline, CDR1 is LGHNA and CDR2 YSLEER. The ends were cut back, 3 bases at V and 0 bases at J, with 10 bases in the middle. The CDR3 is 15 amino acids. The CDR3 here is CASSQTAISTDTQYF. In nucleotides, the CDR3 is TGCGCCAGCAGCCAGACAGCCATAAGCACAGATACGCAGTATTTT.

The V and J genes are TRBV6-6 and TRBJ1-5, with D possibly TRBD1 on 5 matching bases. Germline V CDR1 and CDR2: MNHNY, SVGAGI (reference sequence). The CDR3 is 13 amino acids. V lost 6 bases and J 4 bases, leaving 10 bases between the germline ends. CDR3 region: CASRGTGNQPQHF. The CDR3 DNA is TGTGCCAGCAGGGGGACTGGGAATCAGCCCCAGCATTTT.

This clone is a singleton in its sample. The V and J genes are TRBV5-1 and TRBJ2-1; D is ambiguous. Trimming removed 2 bases from V and 5 bases from J, with 5 bases in between. Per germline, CDR1 SGHRS and CDR2 YFSETQ. This CDR3 is 12 amino acids long. In nucleotides, the CDR3 is TGCGCCAGCAGCTTTCGAGACAATGAGCAGTTCTTC. Protein product: CASSFRDNEQFF.

The rearrangement links TRBV6-6 to TRBJ2-5; D might be TRBD2 (6 bases). The germline V and J ends were trimmed by 7 bases and 0 bases, with 15 bases remaining between them. This CDR3 has 15 amino acids. Germline assignment: CDR1 MNHNY and CDR2 SVGAGI (reference sequence). Written as DNA, the CDR3 is TGTGCCAGCACCCAGGCCCTAGCGAACCAAGAGACCCAGTACTTC. It specifies CASTQALANQETQYF.

The genes are TRBV7-2 and TRBJ2-6; 8 bases fit TRBD2. CDR3 size: 18 residues. Trimming cost V 2 bases and J 0 bases; bases outside gene matches: 6. Per the germline V gene, CDR1 is SGHTA and CDR2 is FQGNSA. The DNA of the CDR3 is TGTGCCAGCAGCTTAACTCCAGGGACTAGCTCTGGGGCCAACGTCCTGACTTTC. Encoded protein: CASSLTPGTSSGANVLTF.

The V and J genes are TRBV14 and TRBJ2-3; D is undetermined. CDR1 and CDR2 (germline): SGHDN, FVKESK. V was pared by 0 bases and J by 6 bases, with 7 bases between. The CDR3 runs 13 residues. The CDR3 loop reads CASSQDNSDTQYF. DNA of the CDR3: TGTGCCAGCAGCCAAGATAACTCCGATACGCAGTATTTT.

The chain joins TRBV9 to TRBJ2-5, with 7 positions matching TRBD1. Germline V gene lookup returns CDR1 SGDLS and CDR2 YYNGEE. After removal of 4 bases from V and 1 base from J, the junction contained 10 bases not matched to a gene. This CDR3 is 16 amino acids long. CDR3 coding DNA: TGTGCCAGCAGCCCCCGACCCGACAGGGCCCAAGAGACCCAGTACTTC. Translation: CASSPRPDRAQETQYF.

The genes are TRBV30 and TRBJ1-4; no clear D gene. V lost 2 bases to trimming and J lost 4 bases, with 8 bases between them. This CDR3 contains 13 residues. Germline CDR1 and CDR2: GTSNPN and SVGIG (reference sequence). CDR3 loop: CAWSPNVNEKLFF. The CDR3 DNA sequence: TGTGCCTGGAGTCCAAACGTTAATGAAAAACTGTTTTTT. The full variable domain, completed using reference TRBV30 and TRBJ1-4, is SQTIHQWPATLVQPVGSPLSLECTVEGTSNPNLYWYRQAAGRGLQLLFYSVGIGQISSEVPQNLSASRPQDRQFILSSKKLLLSDSGFYLCAWSPNVNEKLFFGSGTQLSVL.

This chain links TRBV6-5 with TRBJ1-1; no definite D call. Trimming stripped 8 bases from V and 8 bases from J, with 15 bases between. The CDR3 consists of 12 residues. Germline V gene lookup returns CDR1 MNHEY and CDR2 SVGAGI. The CDR3 DNA follows: TGTGCCAGCTCCAAGGTGGGCCCCGAAGCTTTCTTT. Translation: CASSKVGPEAFF.

The rearrangement links TRBV4-3 to TRBJ1-1, with unresolved D. Germline V gene lookup returns CDR1 LGHNA and CDR2 YSLEER. The CDR3 has 16 residues. Trimming stripped 6 bases from V and 1 base from J, with 18 bases between. CDR3 protein: CASRHSPLSGNTEAFF. DNA of the CDR3: TGCGCCAGCAGGCACTCACCCTTGTCAGGGAACACTGAAGCTTTCTTT.

This clone has only one observation. The chain links TRBV23-1 to TRBJ2-2; TRBD1 matches at 10 bases. Being an ORF, TRBV23-1 has a function that is uncertain. CDR3 length: 16 amino acids. V was pared by 4 bases and J by 4 bases, with 6 bases of the junction left unmatched. This CDR3 reads CASSPDRGPSTGELFF. CDR3 coding DNA: TGCGCCAGCAGTCCCGACAGGGGGCCAAGCACCGGGGAGCTGTTTTTT.

The rearrangement joins TRBV9 to TRBJ1-2; D gene ambiguous. The CDR3 consists of 13 residues. Germline CDR1 SGDLS, CDR2 YYNGEE. Trimming removed 1 base from V and 7 bases from J, with 11 bases in between. Here the CDR3 DNA reads TGTGCCAGCAGCGTAAGACTGACGGGTGGCTACACCTTC. This codes for CASSVRLTGGYTF.

The rearrangement links TRBV9 to TRBJ2-1; D is possibly TRBD2 (6 bases). This CDR3 spans 15 amino acids. Trimming left V 0 bases short and J 0 bases short, with 7 bases between. Germline assignment: CDR1 SGDLS and CDR2 YYNGEE. CDR3 residues: CASSVDGGSYNEQFF. The CDR3 bases are TGTGCCAGCAGCGTAGACGGGGGCTCCTACAATGAGCAGTTCTTC.

The chain has TRBV7-9 and TRBJ1-1; D uncertain. The CDR3 consists of 13 residues. V was pared by 4 bases and J by 0 bases, with 6 bases between. Germline V lookup: CDR1 SEHNR, CDR2 FQNEAQ (reference sequence). In DNA, the CDR3 is TGTGCCAGCAGCTATGGGATGAACACTGAAGCTTTCTTT. Its translation is CASSYGMNTEAFF.

The V call is TRBV6-5, the J call TRBJ1-5; 7 bases line up with TRBD1. Looked up from germline, CDR1 is MNHEY and CDR2 is SVGAGI. CDR3 size: 15 residues. Germline trimming cut 6 bases from V and 7 bases from J; bases unmatched to any gene: 12. The CDR3 reads CASSSRAGGDQPQHF. CDR3 nucleotide sequence: TGTGCCAGCAGCTCCAGGGCAGGGGGTGACCAGCCCCAGCATTTT.

This clone was counted once. The chain carries TRBV28 and TRBJ1-2; D possibly corresponds to TRBD1 (5 bases). The V gene's germline CDR1 is MDHEN and CDR2 SYDVKM. This CDR3 is 15 amino acids long. V gave up 3 bases and J gave up 2 bases, with 13 bases separating them. CDR3 sequence: CASSFLPDTNYGYTF. In DNA, the CDR3 is TGTGCCAGCAGTTTCTTACCGGACACAAACTATGGCTACACCTTC.

This clone was found once. The chain uses TRBV5-6 and TRBJ1-2; D is uncertain. The CDR3 has 13 amino acids. Trimming stripped 0 bases from V and 2 bases from J, with 5 bases between. Germline values: CDR1 SGHDT, CDR2 YYEEEE. The CDR3 bases are TGTGCCAGCAGCTTGGAAGGCAACTATGGCTACACCTTC. It codes for CASSLEGNYGYTF.

The chain's CDR3 is CASSFRGDPSGADTQYF. DNA of the CDR3: TGTGCCAGCAGCTTTAGGGGGGACCCTTCAGGGGCAGATACGCAGTATTTT. The chain recombines TRBV5-5 with TRBJ2-3, with D perhaps given as TRBD1 or TRBD2 (6 bases each). The germline CDR1 and CDR2 sequences are SGHKS and YYEKEE (reference sequence). Between the trimmed V and J ends, which lost 2 bases and 4 bases, there was a span of 20 bases. The CDR3 runs 17 residues.

A single count supports this clone. The chain links TRBV5-4 to TRBJ1-2; D is ambiguous. CDR3 length: 16 residues. Deletions cut 0 bases from V and 2 bases from J, with 14 bases between. Per germline, CDR1 SGHNT and CDR2 YYREEE (reference sequence). The CDR3 nucleotides read TGTGCCAGCAGCTTGGGTCACAGCCAGGTGAACTATGGCTACACCTTC. It specifies CASSLGHSQVNYGYTF.

Regarding this clone: Other nucleotide sequences from this sample produce the same CDR3. The chain recombines TRBV19 with TRBJ1-5; D ambiguous. The germline V gene encodes CDR1 LNHDA and CDR2 SQIVND (reference sequence). With 3 bases removed from V and 0 bases from J, the gap between germline ends came to 6 bases. The CDR3 has 14 residues. The CDR3 loop reads CASSITGSNQPQHF. The CDR3 DNA sequence: TGTGCCAGTAGTATCACGGGTAGCAATCAGCCCCAGCATTTT.

The gene calls are TRBV9 and TRBJ2-3; 8 bases match TRBD1. The V segment lost 4 bases and the J segment 1 base; nucleotides outside the gene matches: 8. Germline lookup yields CDR1 SGDLS and CDR2 YYNGEE. The CDR3 extends over 16 amino acids. CDR3: CASSYTGGLGTDTQYF. CDR3 coding DNA: TGTGCCAGCAGCTATACAGGGGGATTGGGCACAGATACGCAGTATTTT.

About this clone itself: At one end, the junction sequence differs from germline, possibly due to a read error. This sequence joins TRBV5-1 and TRBJ2-5; TRBD1 might be the D (5 bases). This CDR3 has 13 residues. Germline V gene sequence: CDR1 SGHRS, CDR2 YFSETQ. The CDR3 sequence is CASSFGQQETQHF. The CDR3 DNA reads TGCGCCAGCAGCTTCGGACAACAAGAGACCCAGCACTTC. The complete variable domain, with remaining parts taken from reference TRBV5-1 and TRBJ2-5, reads KAGVTQTPRYLIKTRGQQVTLSCSPISGHRSVSWYQQTPGQGLQFLFEYFSETQRNKGNFPGRFSGRQFSNSRSEMNVSTLELGDSALYLCASSFGQQETQHFGPGTRLLVL.

This clone was observed a handful of times. The gene calls are TRBV19 and TRBJ2-5, with D maybe TRBD2 (5 bases). The CDR3 is 16 amino acids. CDR1 LNHDA and CDR2 SQIVND come from the germline V gene (reference sequence). Trimming stripped 5 bases from V and 1 base from J, with 17 bases between. CDR3 region: CASSSGLRSGQETQYF. Written as DNA, the CDR3 is TGTGCCAGTAGTTCCGGACTGAGGAGCGGCCAAGAGACCCAGTACTTC. The full variable domain, rest sourced from reference TRBV19 and TRBJ2-5, is DGGITQSPKYLFRKEGQNVTLSCEQNLNHDAMYWYRQDPGQGLRLIYYSQIVNDFQKGDIAEGYSVSREKKESFPLTVTSAQKNPTAFYLCASSSGLRSGQETQYFGPGTRLLVL.

This chain connects TRBV6-1 to TRBJ2-5, with D maybe TRBD2 (5 bases). This CDR3 is built from 15 residues. CDR1 is MNHNS and CDR2 is SASEGT in the germline V gene. V lost 4 bases and J 2 bases, leaving 14 bases between the germline ends. The CDR3 here is CASSAFTSGQETQYF. Here the CDR3 DNA reads TGTGCCAGCAGTGCGTTCACGAGCGGACAAGAGACCCAGTACTTC.

There are a few counts of this clone. V gene TRBV25-1 combines with J gene TRBJ1-1; weak D call: TRBD1 (5 bases). The V and J ends lost 0 bases and 5 bases respectively, with 22 bases between them. Germline V gene lookup returns CDR1 MGHDK and CDR2 SYGVNS. The CDR3 spans 18 residues. The CDR3, as DNA: TGTGCCAGCAGTGAATACCCTACGGGAGACAGCCCTGGGACTGAAGCTTTCTTT. Amino acids: CASSEYPTGDSPGTEAFF.

The chain links TRBV7-2 to TRBJ2-3; D ambiguous. V was trimmed by 6 bases and J by 13 bases, leaving 23 bases between them. Germline assignment: CDR1 SGHTA and CDR2 FQGNSA. This CDR3 has 14 amino acids. The CDR3 DNA is TGTGCCAGCAGTTCCCCTTTCCCAGCCTCTGGGGAGTATTTT. As protein: CASSSPFPASGEYF.

This rearrangement joins TRBV5-1 to TRBJ2-7; 11 positions agree with TRBD2. The CDR3 has 16 residues. Germline V gene sequence: CDR1 SGHRS, CDR2 YFSETQ. With V trimmed by 0 bases and J by 3 bases, 5 bases remained unmatched. The DNA for the CDR3 is TGCGCCAGCAGCTTGGACGGGACTAGCGGTAACTACGAGCAGTACTTC. This gives the protein CASSLDGTSGNYEQYF.

The chain combines TRBV5-1 with TRBJ2-7; no reliable D call. V dropped 3 bases and J dropped 2 bases, with 12 bases sitting between them. This CDR3 has 14 amino acids. Germline values: CDR1 SGHRS, CDR2 YFSETQ. CDR3 coding DNA: TGCGCCAGCAGCTCCGACGCAGTTACCTACGAGCAGTACTTC. Translation gives CASSSDAVTYEQYF.